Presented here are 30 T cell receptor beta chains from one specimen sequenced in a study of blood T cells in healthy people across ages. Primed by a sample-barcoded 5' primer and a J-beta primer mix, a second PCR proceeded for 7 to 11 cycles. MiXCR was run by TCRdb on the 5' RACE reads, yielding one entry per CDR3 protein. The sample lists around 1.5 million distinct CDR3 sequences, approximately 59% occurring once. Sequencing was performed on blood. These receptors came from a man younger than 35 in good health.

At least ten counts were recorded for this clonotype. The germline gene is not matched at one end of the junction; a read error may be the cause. The CDR3 spells CASSFQQETQYF. The CDR3, as DNA: TGTGCCAGCAGCTTTCAGCAAGAGACCCAGTACTTC. V usage is TRBV5-1 and J usage is TRBJ2-5; D gene ambiguous. There are 12 residues in the CDR3. The V gene's germline CDR1 is SGHRS and CDR2 YFSETQ.

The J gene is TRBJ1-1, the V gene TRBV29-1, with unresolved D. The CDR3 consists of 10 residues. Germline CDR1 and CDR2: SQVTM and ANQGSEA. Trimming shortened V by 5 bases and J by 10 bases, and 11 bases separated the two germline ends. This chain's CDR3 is CSVPPEGAFF. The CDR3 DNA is TGCAGCGTTCCCCCCGAGGGAGCTTTCTTT.

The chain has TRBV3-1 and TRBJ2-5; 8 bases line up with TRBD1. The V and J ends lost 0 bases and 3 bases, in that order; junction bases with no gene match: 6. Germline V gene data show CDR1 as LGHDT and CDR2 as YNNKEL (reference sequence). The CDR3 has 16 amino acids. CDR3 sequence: CASSQESLTGEETQYF. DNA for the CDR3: TGTGCCAGCAGCCAAGAATCCCTGACAGGGGAAGAGACCCAGTACTTC.

CDR3 bases: TGCGCCACTCGGACAGGGGACGACTATGGCTACACCTTC. Translated, it gives CATRTGDDYGYTF. V and J are TRBV5-1 and TRBJ1-2; 9 bases fit TRBD1. The CDR3 spans 13 residues. V was clipped by 9 bases and J by 3 bases; unmatched bases: 6. Germline CDR1 and CDR2: SGHRS and YFSETQ.

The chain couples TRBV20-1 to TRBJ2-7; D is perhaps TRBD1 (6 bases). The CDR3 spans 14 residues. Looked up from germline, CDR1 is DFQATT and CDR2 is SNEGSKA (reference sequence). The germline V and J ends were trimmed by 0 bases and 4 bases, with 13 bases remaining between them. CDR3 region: CSARDRQVIYEQYF. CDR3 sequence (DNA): TGCAGTGCTAGAGATCGACAGGTAATATACGAGCAGTACTTC.

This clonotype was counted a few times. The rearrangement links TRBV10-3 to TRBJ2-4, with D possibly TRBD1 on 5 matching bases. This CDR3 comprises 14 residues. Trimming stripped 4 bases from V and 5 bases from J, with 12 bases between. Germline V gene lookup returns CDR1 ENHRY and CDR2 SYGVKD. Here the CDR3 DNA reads TGTGCCATCAGTGTCGCAGGGAAGGAAAACATTCAGTACTTC. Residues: CAISVAGKENIQYF.

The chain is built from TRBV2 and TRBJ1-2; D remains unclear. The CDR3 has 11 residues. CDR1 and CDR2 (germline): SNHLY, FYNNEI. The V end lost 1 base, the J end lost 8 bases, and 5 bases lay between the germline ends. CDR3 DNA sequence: TGTGCCAGCAGTGAAGATACGGGCTACACCTTC. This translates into CASSEDTGYTF.

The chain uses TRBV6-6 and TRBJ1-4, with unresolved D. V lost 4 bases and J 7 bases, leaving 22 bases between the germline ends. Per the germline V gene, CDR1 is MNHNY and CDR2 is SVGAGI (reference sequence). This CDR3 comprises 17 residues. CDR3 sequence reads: CASSSRVGEWFGEKLFF. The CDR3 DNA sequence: TGTGCCAGCAGTTCCCGGGTTGGGGAGTGGTTTGGTGAAAAACTGTTTTTT.

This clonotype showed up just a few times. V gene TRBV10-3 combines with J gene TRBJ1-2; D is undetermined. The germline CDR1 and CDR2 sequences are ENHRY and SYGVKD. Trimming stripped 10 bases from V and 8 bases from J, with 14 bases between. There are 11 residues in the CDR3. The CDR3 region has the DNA TGTGCCACCTCCGGGCTCGGGGGCTACACCTTC. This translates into CATSGLGGYTF.

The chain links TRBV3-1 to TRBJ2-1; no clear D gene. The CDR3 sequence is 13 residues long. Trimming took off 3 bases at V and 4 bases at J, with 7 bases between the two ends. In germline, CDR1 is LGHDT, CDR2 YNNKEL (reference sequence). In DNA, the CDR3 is TGTGCCAGCAGCCACCCCGAGTACAATGAGCAGTTCTTC. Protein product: CASSHPEYNEQFF.

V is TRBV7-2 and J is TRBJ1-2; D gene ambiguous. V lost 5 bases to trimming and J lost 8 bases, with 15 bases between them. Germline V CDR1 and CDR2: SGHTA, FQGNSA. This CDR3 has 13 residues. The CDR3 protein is CASSLDGLPGYTF. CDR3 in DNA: TGTGCCAGCAGCCTCGACGGGCTTCCCGGCTACACCTTC.

CDR3 nucleotide sequence: TGTGCCAGCAGTTACGGGGCATCCGGGACAGATTACGAGCAGTACTTC. Amino acid sequence: CASSYGASGTDYEQYF. This rearrangement joins TRBV6-5 to TRBJ2-7; 7 bases fit TRBD1. Germline V CDR1 and CDR2: MNHEY, SVGAGI. J gave up 4 bases and V 2 bases, and 11 bases lay outside the gene matches. The CDR3 is made up of 16 amino acids.

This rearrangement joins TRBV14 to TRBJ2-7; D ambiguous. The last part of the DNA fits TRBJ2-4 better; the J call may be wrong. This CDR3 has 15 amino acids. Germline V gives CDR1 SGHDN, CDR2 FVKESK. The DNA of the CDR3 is TGTGCCAGCAGCAAAAAGGACCCCAGAAAAAACATTCAGTACTTC. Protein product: CASSKKDPRKNIQYF.

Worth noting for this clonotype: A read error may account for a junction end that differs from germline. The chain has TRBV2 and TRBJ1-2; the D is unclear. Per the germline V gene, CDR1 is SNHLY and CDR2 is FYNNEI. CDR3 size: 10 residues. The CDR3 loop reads CASGDQGYTF. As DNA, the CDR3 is TGTGCCAGCGGTGATCAGGGCTACACCTTC.

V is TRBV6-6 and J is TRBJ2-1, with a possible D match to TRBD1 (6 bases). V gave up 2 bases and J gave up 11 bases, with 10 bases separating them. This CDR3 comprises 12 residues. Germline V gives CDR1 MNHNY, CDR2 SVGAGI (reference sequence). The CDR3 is CASSYGGAKQFF. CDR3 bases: TGTGCCAGCAGTTACGGGGGCGCCAAGCAGTTCTTC.

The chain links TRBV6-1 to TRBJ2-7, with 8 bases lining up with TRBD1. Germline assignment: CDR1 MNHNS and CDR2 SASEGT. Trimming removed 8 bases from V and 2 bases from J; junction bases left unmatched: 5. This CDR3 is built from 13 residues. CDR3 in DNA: TGTGCCAGCGGGGGACAGGCTCCCTACGAGCAGTACTTC. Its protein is CASGGQAPYEQYF.

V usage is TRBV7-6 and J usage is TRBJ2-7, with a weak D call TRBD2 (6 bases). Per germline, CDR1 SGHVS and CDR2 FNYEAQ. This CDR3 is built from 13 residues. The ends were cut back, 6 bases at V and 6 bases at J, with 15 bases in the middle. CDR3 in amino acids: CASRVAGMTEQYF. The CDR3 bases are TGTGCCAGCAGGGTCGCGGGAATGACCGAGCAGTACTTC.

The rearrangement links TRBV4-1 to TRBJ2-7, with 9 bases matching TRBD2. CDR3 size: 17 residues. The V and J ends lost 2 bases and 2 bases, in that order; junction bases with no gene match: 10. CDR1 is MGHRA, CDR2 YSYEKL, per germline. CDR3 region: CASSQIPSGAATYEQYF. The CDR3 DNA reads TGCGCCAGCAGCCAAATACCTAGCGGGGCCGCTACCTACGAGCAGTACTTC.

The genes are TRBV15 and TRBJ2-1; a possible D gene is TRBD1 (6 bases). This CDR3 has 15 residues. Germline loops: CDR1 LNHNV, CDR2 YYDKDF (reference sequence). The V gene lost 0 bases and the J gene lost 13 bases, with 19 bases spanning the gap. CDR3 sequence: CATSRDRTVGETQFF. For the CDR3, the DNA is TGTGCCACCAGCAGAGATCGGACAGTCGGAGAGACCCAGTTCTTC.

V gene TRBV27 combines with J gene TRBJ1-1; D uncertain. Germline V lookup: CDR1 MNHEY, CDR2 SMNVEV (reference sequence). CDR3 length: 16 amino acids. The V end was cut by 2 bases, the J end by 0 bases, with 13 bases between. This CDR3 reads CASSLGGNSLNTEAFF. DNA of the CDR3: TGTGCCAGCAGTTTAGGAGGTAACAGCTTGAACACTGAAGCTTTCTTT.

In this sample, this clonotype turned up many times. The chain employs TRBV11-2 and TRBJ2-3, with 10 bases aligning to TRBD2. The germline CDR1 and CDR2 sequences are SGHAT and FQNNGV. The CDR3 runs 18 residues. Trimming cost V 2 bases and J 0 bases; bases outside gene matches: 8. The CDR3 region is CASSLSQREGSSTDTQYF. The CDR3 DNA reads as TGTGCCAGCAGCTTAAGCCAGCGGGAGGGTTCTAGCACAGATACGCAGTATTTT.

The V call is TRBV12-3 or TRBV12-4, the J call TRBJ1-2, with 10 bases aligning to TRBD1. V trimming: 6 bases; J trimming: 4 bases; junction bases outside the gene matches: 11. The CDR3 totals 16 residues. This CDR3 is CASSSAGTGASYGYTF. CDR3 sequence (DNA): TGTGCCAGCAGCTCGGCCGGGACAGGGGCTTCCTATGGCTACACCTTC.

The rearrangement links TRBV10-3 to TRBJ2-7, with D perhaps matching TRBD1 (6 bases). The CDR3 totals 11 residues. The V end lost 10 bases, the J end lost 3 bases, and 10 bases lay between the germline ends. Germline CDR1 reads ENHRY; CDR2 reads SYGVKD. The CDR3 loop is CATQDSYEQYF. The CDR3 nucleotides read TGTGCCACCCAGGACAGCTACGAGCAGTACTTC.

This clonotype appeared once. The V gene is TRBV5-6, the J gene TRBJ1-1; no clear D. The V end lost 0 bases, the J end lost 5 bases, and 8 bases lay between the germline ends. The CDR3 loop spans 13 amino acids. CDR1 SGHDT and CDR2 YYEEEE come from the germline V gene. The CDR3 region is CASSLEQMTEAFF. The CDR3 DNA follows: TGTGCCAGCAGCTTGGAACAGATGACTGAAGCTTTCTTT.

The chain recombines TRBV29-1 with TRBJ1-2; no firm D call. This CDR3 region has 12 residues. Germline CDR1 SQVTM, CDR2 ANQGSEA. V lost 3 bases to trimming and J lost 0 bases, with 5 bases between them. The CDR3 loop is CSVDSANYGYTF. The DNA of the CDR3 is TGCAGCGTTGACAGTGCTAACTATGGCTACACCTTC.

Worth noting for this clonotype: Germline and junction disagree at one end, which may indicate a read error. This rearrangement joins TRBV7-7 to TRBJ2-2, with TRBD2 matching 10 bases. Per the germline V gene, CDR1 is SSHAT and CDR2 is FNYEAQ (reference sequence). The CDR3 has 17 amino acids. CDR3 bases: TGTGCTAGCAGCTTATTCCTAGCGGGGGAGAACACCGGGGAGCTGTTTTTT. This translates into CASSLFLAGENTGELFF. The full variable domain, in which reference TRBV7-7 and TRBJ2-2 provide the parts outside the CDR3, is GAGVSQSPRYKVTKRGQDVTLRCDPISSHATLYWYQQALGQGPEFLTYFNYEAQPDKSGLPSDRFSAERPEGSISTLTIQRTEQRDSAMYRCASSLFLAGENTGELFFGEGSRLTVL.

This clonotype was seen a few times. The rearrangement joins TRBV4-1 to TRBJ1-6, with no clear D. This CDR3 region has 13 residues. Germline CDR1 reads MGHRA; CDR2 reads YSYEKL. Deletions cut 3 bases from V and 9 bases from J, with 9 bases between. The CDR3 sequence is CASSQGWGSPLHF. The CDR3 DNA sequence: TGCGCCAGCAGCCAGGGATGGGGTTCACCCCTCCACTTT.

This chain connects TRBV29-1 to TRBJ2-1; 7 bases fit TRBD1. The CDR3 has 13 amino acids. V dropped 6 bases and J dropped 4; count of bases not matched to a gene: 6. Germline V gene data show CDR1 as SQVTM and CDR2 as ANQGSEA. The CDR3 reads CSVPQGLYNEQFF. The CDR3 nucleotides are TGCAGCGTACCACAGGGGCTTTACAATGAGCAGTTCTTC.

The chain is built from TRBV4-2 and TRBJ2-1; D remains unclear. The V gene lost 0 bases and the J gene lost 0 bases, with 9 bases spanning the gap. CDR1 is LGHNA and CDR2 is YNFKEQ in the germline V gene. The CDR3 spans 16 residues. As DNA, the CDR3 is TGTGCCAGCAGCCAAGAAAACGCACTCTCCTACAATGAGCAGTTCTTC. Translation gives CASSQENALSYNEQFF.

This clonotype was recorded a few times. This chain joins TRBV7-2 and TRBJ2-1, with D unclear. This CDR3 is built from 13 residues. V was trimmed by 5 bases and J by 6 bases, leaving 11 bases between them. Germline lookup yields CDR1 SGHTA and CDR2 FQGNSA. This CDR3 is CASSRVLPNEQFF. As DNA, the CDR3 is TGTGCCAGCAGCCGTGTCCTCCCCAATGAGCAGTTCTTC.